The rows below give T cell receptor beta chains drawn from one sample of a study of blood T cell repertoires in COVID-19. Sequenced by immunoSEQ multiplex PCR; TCRdb stores in-frame clones only, minus some. In the table there are under 250,000 clones, around 86% of which are singletons. The sequenced sample consisted of peripheral blood. These TCRs come from a man aged 45 to 65 with COVID-19, enrolled during active disease. Both conserved end residues are part of each CDR3. Each record gives: V gene, D gene, clone size, J gene, CDR3 protein, CDR3 DNA. D genes are given only for firm matches. Size is omitted from some rows. Given values are once, few, many or a class for expanded clones.

TRBV5-1	.	.	TRBJ2-5	CASSRTFEVQETQYF	TGCGCCAGCAGCCGCACTTTTGAGGTCCAAGAGACCCAGTACTTC
TRBV27	TRBD1	.	TRBJ2-1	CASSPRTGVDEQFF	TGTGCCAGCAGTCCAAGGACAGGGGTCGATGAGCAGTTCTTC
TRBV24-1	TRBD1	.	TRBJ1-1	CATSSGQGGNTEAFF	TGTGCCACCAGTAGCGGACAGGGAGGGAACACTGAAGCTTTCTTT
TRBV19	.	.	TRBJ1-1	CASSTGLHTEAFF	TGTGCCAGTAGCACAGGGCTCCACACTGAAGCTTTCTTT
TRBV19	TRBD2	few	TRBJ2-1	CASSIPSGSSSYNEQFF	TGTGCCAGTAGTATTCCTAGCGGGAGCAGCTCCTACAATGAGCAGTTCTTC
TRBV11-1	TRBD1	few	TRBJ2-2	CASSLQGANTGELFF	TGTGCCAGCAGCTTACAGGGGGCCAACACCGGGGAGCTGTTTTTT
TRBV6-5	.	.	TRBJ2-2	CASILNTGELFF	TGTGCCAGCATCTTGAACACCGGGGAGCTGTTTTTT
TRBV11-3	TRBD1	.	TRBJ1-1	CASSLQGDTEAFF	TGTGCCAGCAGCCTACAGGGGGACACTGAAGCTTTCTTT
TRBV29-1	TRBD1	.	TRBJ2-2	CSAEGVGTGVTGELFF	TGCAGCGCCGAAGGTGTGGGGACAGGGGTCACCGGGGAGCTGTTTTTT
TRBV2	.	.	TRBJ1-2	CASRWTDTNYGYTF	TGTGCCAGCAGATGGACAGATACTAACTATGGCTACACCTTC
TRBV3-1/TRBV3-2	TRBD2	few	TRBJ2-1	CASSQGLARNEQFF	TGTGCCAGCAGCCAGGGACTAGCTCGCAATGAGCAGTTCTTC
TRBV5-1	TRBD2	few	TRBJ2-3	CASSYPREGPDTQYF	TGCGCCAGCAGCTACCCGCGGGAGGGCCCAGATACGCAGTATTTT
TRBV18	TRBD2	once	TRBJ2-3	CASSLTSGGSTDTQYF	TGTGCCAGCTCACTGACTAGCGGGGGGAGCACAGATACGCAGTATTTT
TRBV27	TRBD2	.	TRBJ2-2	CASRTSGYGGELFF	TGTGCCAGTCGGACTAGCGGGTATGGAGGGGAGCTGTTTTTT
TRBV5-1	.	.	TRBJ2-7	CASSRPDRSPYEQYF	TGCGCCAGCAGCCGGCCAGACAGATCACCCTACGAGCAGTACTTC
TRBV27	.	once	TRBJ2-3	CASSLSPVDTQYF	TGTGCCAGCAGTTTATCTCCGGTGGATACGCAGTATTTT
TRBV4-3	.	.	TRBJ1-2	CASSQDGQGIYGYTF	TGCGCCAGCAGCCAAGATGGACAAGGGATCTATGGCTACACCTTC
TRBV7-2	TRBD2	.	TRBJ2-1	CASSLGGTGTSHNEQFF	TGTGCCAGCAGCTTAGGTGGGACCGGGACTAGCCACAATGAGCAGTTCTTC
TRBV7-8	.	.	TRBJ1-4	CASSLEGEVEKLFF	TGTGCCAGCAGCTTAGAAGGGGAAGTGGAAAAACTGTTTTTT
TRBV19	TRBD2	.	TRBJ2-5	CASSGLAGDQETQYF	TGTGCCAGTAGTGGTCTAGCGGGGGACCAAGAGACCCAGTACTTC
TRBV9	.	.	TRBJ1-6	CASSVEDSNSPLHF	TGTGCCAGCAGCGTGGAGGACAGTAATTCACCCCTCCACTTT
TRBV5-1	TRBD1	.	TRBJ1-1	CASSIRTGGPTEAFF	TGCGCCAGCAGCATTCGGACAGGGGGCCCTACTGAAGCTTTCTTT
TRBV30	TRBD1	.	TRBJ1-6	CAWRDNRGSNPPLHF	TGTGCCTGGAGGGACAACAGGGGGTCGAATCCACCCCTCCACTTT
TRBV4-1	.	.	TRBJ1-4	CASSPFATTNEKLFF	TGCGCCAGCAGCCCCTTTGCAACTACTAATGAAAAACTGTTTTTT
TRBV6-5	.	.	TRBJ1-2	CASSYSARGYGYTF	TGTGCCAGCAGTTACTCGGCCAGGGGCTATGGCTACACCTTC
TRBV7-6	.	.	TRBJ1-3	CASSLVGGGGNTIYF	TGTGCCAGCAGCTTGGTTGGGGGAGGTGGAAACACCATATATTTT
TRBV7-2	.	.	TRBJ2-1	CASSSLGKIDEQFF	TGTGCCAGCAGCTCCCTCGGGAAAATCGATGAGCAGTTCTTC
TRBV18	TRBD1	.	TRBJ2-2	CASSPRQGFDTGELFF	TGTGCCAGCTCACCCCGACAGGGATTCGACACCGGGGAGCTGTTTTTT
TRBV12-5	TRBD1	.	TRBJ1-5	CASGFGSWRTGNYSNQPQHF	TGTGCTAGTGGTTTCGGATCTTGGAGGACAGGGAACTATAGCAATCAGCCCCAGCATTTT
TRBV19	TRBD1	.	TRBJ1-1	CASSLTGLSNTEAFF	TGTGCCAGTAGTTTGACAGGGCTTTCGAACACTGAAGCTTTCTTT
TRBV29-1	TRBD1	.	TRBJ2-1	CSARPGTGGNEQFF	TGCAGCGCAAGACCCGGGACAGGGGGCAATGAGCAGTTCTTC
TRBV6-5	.	once	TRBJ2-2	CASSYSRQPGELFF	TGTGCCAGCAGTTACTCGAGGCAGCCCGGGGAGCTGTTTTTT
TRBV2	.	once	TRBJ2-7	CASSERGPANSYEQYF	TGTGCCAGCAGTGAACGCGGCCCCGCCAACTCCTACGAGCAGTACTTC
TRBV6-2/TRBV6-3	.	.	TRBJ1-2	CASSYYGNGYTF	TGTGCCAGCAGTTACTACGGGAATGGCTACACCTTC
TRBV28	TRBD2	.	TRBJ2-1	CATRTSGGRVVNEQFF	TGTGCCACTCGGACTAGCGGGGGAAGGGTTGTAAATGAGCAGTTCTTC
TRBV2	.	.	TRBJ2-7	CASSAGEAYRQYF	TGTGCCAGCAGTGCGGGGGAGGCCTACCGGCAGTACTTC
TRBV29-1	TRBD1	.	TRBJ1-1	CSGWTGHTEAFF	TGCAGCGGCTGGACAGGCCACACTGAAGCTTTCTTT
TRBV5-8	TRBD2	.	TRBJ2-5	CASSPFLAGGGETQYF	TGTGCCAGCAGCCCCTTTTTAGCGGGAGGAGGGGAGACCCAGTACTTC
TRBV6-5	.	once	TRBJ1-2	CASSRDWGYTF	TGTGCCAGCTCAAGAGATTGGGGCTACACCTTC